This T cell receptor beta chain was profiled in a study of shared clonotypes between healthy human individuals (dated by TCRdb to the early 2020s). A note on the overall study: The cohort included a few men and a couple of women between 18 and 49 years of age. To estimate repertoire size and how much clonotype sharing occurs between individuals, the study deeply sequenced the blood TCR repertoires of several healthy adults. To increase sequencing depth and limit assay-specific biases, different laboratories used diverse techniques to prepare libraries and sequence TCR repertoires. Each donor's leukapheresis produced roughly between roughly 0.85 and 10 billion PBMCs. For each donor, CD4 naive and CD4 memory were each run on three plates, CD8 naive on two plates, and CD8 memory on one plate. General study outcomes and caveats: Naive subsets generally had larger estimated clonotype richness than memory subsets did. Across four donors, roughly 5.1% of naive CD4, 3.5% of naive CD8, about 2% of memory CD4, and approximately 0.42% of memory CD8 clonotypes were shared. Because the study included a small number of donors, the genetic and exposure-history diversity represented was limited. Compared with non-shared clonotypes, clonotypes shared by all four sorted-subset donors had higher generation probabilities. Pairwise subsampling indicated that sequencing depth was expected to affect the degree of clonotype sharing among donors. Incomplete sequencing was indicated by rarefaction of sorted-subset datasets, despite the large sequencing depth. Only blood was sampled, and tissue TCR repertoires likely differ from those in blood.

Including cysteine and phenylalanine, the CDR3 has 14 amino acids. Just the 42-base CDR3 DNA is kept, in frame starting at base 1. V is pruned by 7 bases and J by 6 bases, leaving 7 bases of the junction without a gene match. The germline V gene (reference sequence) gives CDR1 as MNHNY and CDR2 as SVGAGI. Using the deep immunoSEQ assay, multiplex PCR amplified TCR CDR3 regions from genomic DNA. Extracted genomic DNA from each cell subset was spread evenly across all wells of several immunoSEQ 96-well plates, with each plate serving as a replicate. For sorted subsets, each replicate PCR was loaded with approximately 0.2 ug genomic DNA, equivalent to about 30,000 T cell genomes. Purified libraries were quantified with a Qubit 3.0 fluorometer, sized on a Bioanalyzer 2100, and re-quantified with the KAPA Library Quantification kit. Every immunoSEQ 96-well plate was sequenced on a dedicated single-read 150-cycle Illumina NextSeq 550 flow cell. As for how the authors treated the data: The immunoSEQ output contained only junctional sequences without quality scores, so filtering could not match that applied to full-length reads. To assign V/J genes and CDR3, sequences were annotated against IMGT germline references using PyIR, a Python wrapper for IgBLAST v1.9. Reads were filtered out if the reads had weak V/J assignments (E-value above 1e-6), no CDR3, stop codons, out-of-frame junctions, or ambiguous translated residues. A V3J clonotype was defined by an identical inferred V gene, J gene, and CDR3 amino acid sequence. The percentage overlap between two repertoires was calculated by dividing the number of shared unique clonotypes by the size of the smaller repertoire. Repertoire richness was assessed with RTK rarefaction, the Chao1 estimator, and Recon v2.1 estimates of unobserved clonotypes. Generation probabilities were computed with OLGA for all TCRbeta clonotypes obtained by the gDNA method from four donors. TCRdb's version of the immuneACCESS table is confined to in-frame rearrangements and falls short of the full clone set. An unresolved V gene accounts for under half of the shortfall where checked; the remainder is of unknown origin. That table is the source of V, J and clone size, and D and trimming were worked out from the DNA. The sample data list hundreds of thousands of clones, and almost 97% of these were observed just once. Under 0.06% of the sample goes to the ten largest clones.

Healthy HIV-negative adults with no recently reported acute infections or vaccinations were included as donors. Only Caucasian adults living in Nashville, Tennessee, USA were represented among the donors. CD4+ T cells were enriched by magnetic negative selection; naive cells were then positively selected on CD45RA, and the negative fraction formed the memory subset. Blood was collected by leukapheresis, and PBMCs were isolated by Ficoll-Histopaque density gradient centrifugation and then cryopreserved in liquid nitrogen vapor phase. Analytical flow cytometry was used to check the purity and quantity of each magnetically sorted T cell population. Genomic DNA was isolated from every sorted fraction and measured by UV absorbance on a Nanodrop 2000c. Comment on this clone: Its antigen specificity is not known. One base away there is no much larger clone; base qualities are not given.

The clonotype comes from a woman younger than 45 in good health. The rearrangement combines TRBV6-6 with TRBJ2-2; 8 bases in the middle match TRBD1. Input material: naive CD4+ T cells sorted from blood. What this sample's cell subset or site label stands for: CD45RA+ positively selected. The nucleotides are TGTGCCAGCATGTGGCAGGGGGCTGCCGGGGAGCTGTTTTTT. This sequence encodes CASMWQGAAGELFF.